The clone carrying this TCR beta chain was counted only a few times. The repertoire was sequenced with immunoSEQ multiplex PCR; TCRdb's copy has only in-frame clones and lacks some. The sample carries more than 1 million clones, around 82% recorded once. The data belong to a study of shared clonotypes between healthy human individuals. The sequence was obtained from a young man in good health. Some clones in this sample may be carry-over from other donors' samples. The specimen sequenced was memory CD4+ T cells from PBMCs. The subset denotes: CD45RA-negative fraction.

DNA for the CDR3: TGTGCCAGCAGCTTAAAAAGTCTTTGGGGTAACGAGCAGTACTTC. Residues: CASSLKSLWGNEQYF. The chain is built from TRBV7-2 and TRBJ2-7; D unresolved. CDR1 is SGHTA, CDR2 FQGNSA, per germline. V lost 2 bases and J lost 5, with 16 bases in between. The CDR3 has 15 amino acids.